Listed here are 14 T cell receptor beta chains from one sample, sequenced in a study of blood T cell repertoires in COVID-19. Using immunoSEQ multiplex PCR, the repertoire was profiled, and TCRdb retains in-frame clones only, with some absent. The sample lists about 55,000 clones; about 73% were seen once. The sample consisted of peripheral blood. These receptors were obtained from a woman in her sixties or seventies with acute or convalescent COVID-19.

The chain recombines TRBV5-1 with TRBJ1-1, with D maybe TRBD1 (6 bases). V dropped 0 bases and J dropped 0 bases, with 27 bases sitting between them. CDR3 length equals 21 residues. Germline V gene sequence: CDR1 SGHRS, CDR2 YFSETQ. CDR3 region: CASSLESGLGGRFEMNTEAFF. DNA for the CDR3: TGCGCCAGCAGCTTGGAGTCGGGTTTAGGGGGTCGGTTTGAAATGAACACTGAAGCTTTCTTT.

This clone showed up just a few times. CDR3 protein: CASSHTDSNYGYTF. CDR3 bases: TGCGCCAGCAGCCACACGGACAGCAACTATGGCTACACCTTC. This chain joins TRBV4-1 and TRBJ1-2; D is perhaps TRBD1 (6 bases). The CDR3 consists of 14 residues. V shed 3 bases and J shed 2 bases, with 10 bases lying between them. The germline gives CDR1 MGHRA, CDR2 YSYEKL.

The rearrangement uses TRBV7-8 and TRBJ2-1, with 8 bases that match TRBD1. CDR1 SGHVS and CDR2 FQNEAQ come from the germline V gene. The CDR3 is 13 residues long. V trimming: 5 bases; J trimming: 7 bases; junction bases outside the gene matches: 4. This CDR3 reads CASSSHRGNEQFF. DNA of the CDR3: TGTGCCAGCAGCAGCCACAGGGGGAATGAGCAGTTCTTC.

This chain links TRBV7-9 with TRBJ2-3; tentatively, D is TRBD2 (6 bases). V was cut by 5 bases and J by 3 bases, with 15 bases left in between. Germline CDR1 is SEHNR and CDR2 is FQNEAQ (reference sequence). CDR3 length: 15 amino acids. The CDR3 bases are TGTGCCAGCAGCCGTCTCGGACGGGGGACAGATACGCAGTATTTT. This sequence encodes CASSRLGRGTDTQYF.

The V call is TRBV27, the J call TRBJ2-1, with 12 bases lining up with TRBD2. The CDR3 loop spans 15 amino acids. CDR1 and CDR2 from the germline V gene are MNHEY and SMNVEV (reference sequence). V lost 3 bases to trimming and J lost 9 bases; unmatched junction nucleotides: 6. This CDR3 reads CASSLQLAGGSEQFF. CDR3 sequence (DNA): TGTGCCAGCAGTTTGCAACTAGCGGGGGGATCTGAGCAGTTCTTC.

As regards this clone: A junction boundary mismatches the germline segment, possibly from a read error. V is TRBV19 and J is TRBJ1-4, with 7 nucleotides matching TRBD1. Germline V gene data show CDR1 as LNHDA and CDR2 as SQIVND (reference sequence). The CDR3 consists of 17 residues. This CDR3 is CASSVPTGVLTHEKLFF. For the CDR3, the DNA is TGTGCCAGTAGTGTCCCTACAGGGGTACTAACTCATGAAAAACTGTTTTTT.

With regard to this clone: This CDR3 is also generated by other DNA sequences in the sample. V is TRBV4-2 and J is TRBJ2-5; a weak D match, TRBD2 (6 bases). Germline CDR1 reads LGHNA; CDR2 reads YNFKEQ. This CDR3 is 13 amino acids long. V dropped 6 bases and J dropped 3 bases, with 11 bases sitting between them. CDR3 in DNA: TGTGCCAGCAGTCGGGGCGGGGAAGAGACCCAGTACTTC. Translating gives CASSRGGEETQYF.

This clone turned up a few times. The chain has TRBV6-5 and TRBJ1-1, with no clear D. CDR3 length: 16 amino acids. Trimming took 0 bases from V and 1 from J, leaving 12 bases between them. CDR1 and CDR2 from the germline V gene are MNHEY and SVGAGI. The CDR3 nucleotides are TGTGCCAGCAGTTACTCGAGAGGAGGGAGGAACACTGAAGCTTTCTTT. Translated, it gives CASSYSRGGRNTEAFF.

The chain couples TRBV19 to TRBJ1-6, with TRBD1 matching over 9 bases. Germline values: CDR1 LNHDA, CDR2 SQIVND (reference sequence). This CDR3 spans 15 amino acids. The V and J ends lost 6 bases and 9 bases, in that order; junction bases with no gene match: 9. In DNA, the CDR3 is TGTGCCAGTAGCATCACCGGGACAGGGAGTTCACCCCTCCACTTT. Protein: CASSITGTGSSPLHF.

V usage is TRBV7-9 and J usage is TRBJ2-5; D not resolved. Germline V gene data show CDR1 as SEHNR and CDR2 as FQNEAQ (reference sequence). The ends were cut back, 1 base at V and 2 bases at J, with 11 bases in the middle. The CDR3 sequence is 15 residues long. Here the CDR3 DNA reads TGTGCCAGCAGCTTAGGTGAGCTGGTGCAAGAGACCCAGTACTTC. Translating it yields CASSLGELVQETQYF. Full variable domain (missing parts from reference TRBV7-9 and TRBJ2-5): DTGVSQNPRHKITKRGQNVTFRCDPISEHNRLYWYRQTLGQGPEFLTYFQNEAQLEKSRLLSDRFSAERPKGSFSTLEIQRTEQGDSAMYLCASSLGELVQETQYFGPGTRLLVL.

The chain employs TRBV28 and TRBJ2-2; 8 positions agree with TRBD1. J was trimmed by 5 bases and V by 9 bases; bases with no gene match: 8. The CDR3 covers 14 residues. Germline V gene data show CDR1 as MDHEN and CDR2 as SYDVKM. CDR3 nucleotides: TGTGCCAGTAAACAGGGGGGTCGGACCGGGGAGCTGTTTTTT. It specifies CASKQGGRTGELFF. The complete variable domain, with remaining parts taken from reference TRBV28 and TRBJ2-2, reads DVKVTQSSRYLVKRTGEKVFLECVQDMDHENMFWYRQDPGLGLRLIYFSYDVKMKEKGDIPEGYSVSREKKERFSLILESASTNQTSMYLCASKQGGRTGELFFGEGSRLTVL.

With regard to this clone: A much larger clone sits a single nucleotide away, making a read error possible. Different DNA sequences within this sample yield the same CDR3. This rearrangement joins TRBV5-1 to TRBJ1-5, with 11 bases lining up with TRBD1. The CDR3 is made up of 16 amino acids. V lost 0 bases and J lost 7; bases outside the gene matches: 6. Germline loops: CDR1 SGHRS, CDR2 YFSETQ. DNA for the CDR3: TGCGCCAGCAGCTTGGAGGGACAGGGGGGGGGACAGCCCCAGCATTTT. Translation gives CASSLEGQGGGQPQHF.

V and J are TRBV5-1 and TRBJ2-3; no clear D gene. The CDR3 is 15 residues long. V lost 4 bases, J lost 2 bases, and 14 bases lay in between. Germline-derived CDR1 and CDR2 are SGHRS and YFSETQ. Written as DNA, the CDR3 is TGCGCCAGCAGCCCCAACCTTTACAACACAGATACGCAGTATTTT. This gives the protein CASSPNLYNTDTQYF.

The chain is built from TRBV20-1 and TRBJ1-2; D gene unclear. CDR1 is DFQATT and CDR2 is SNEGSKA in the germline V gene (reference sequence). CDR3 length: 11 amino acids. V dropped 5 bases and J dropped 4 bases, with 8 bases sitting between them. CDR3 DNA sequence: TGCAGTGCTGCCCCCGGCTATGGCTACACCTTC. Its protein is CSAAPGYGYTF.